This T cell receptor (beta chain) came from a study of blood T cell repertoires in COVID-19. Whole-study context: PBMCs, B-cell-depleted T cells, or T cells were the source of the cDNA or gDNA that made up the material.

Per the germline V gene, CDR1 is LNHDA and CDR2 is SQIVND (reference sequence). The CDR3 spans 10 residues. Trimming pared 10 bases from V and 8 bases from J, leaving 9 bases between. Per the authors' pipeline: Reference gene primer amplification yielded estimated nucleated cell counts. Generated by immunoSEQ multiplex PCR, the TCRdb table keeps only in-frame clones and is missing some. V, J and clone size reflect that table, while D and trimming were determined from the DNA. Among 60,000 to 75,000 clones, roughly four fifths were seen once, and the ten largest hold about 6.4%. This chain uses TRBV19 with TRBJ2-1; D gene ambiguous. This TCR was sampled from a woman aged 45-65 years with active or convalescent COVID-19. Sequencing was done on a sample of peripheral blood. The CDR3 here is CAITNDEQFF. Written as DNA, the CDR3 is TGTGCCATAACTAACGATGAGCAGTTCTTC.